This TCR beta chain was identified in a study of T cell responses to AZD1222 COVID-19 vaccine. The CDR3 has 13 amino acids. Germline V gene data show CDR1 as SGHNT and CDR2 as YYREEE (reference sequence). V was clipped by 5 bases and J by 1 base, with 9 bases between them. A note on this clone: What it binds is unknown.

Study-wide results and limits: At baseline, seropositivity was found in only a handful of AZD1222 recipients. Distributed over spike, vaccine-associated CD4 TCRs predominated at 160-218 and 743-854.

Data came from immunoSEQ multiplex PCR; TCRdb stores just in-frame clones and leaves some out. The sample lists about 140,000 clones; 85% to 95% were seen once. The chain employs TRBV5-4 and TRBJ1-1, with D maybe TRBD1 (5 bases). The material sequenced was peripheral blood, taken on day 0 of AZD1222 vaccination. This sequence originates from an adult in good health. CDR3 amino acids: CASSDRENTEAFF. Written as DNA, the CDR3 is TGTGCCAGCAGTGACAGAGAGAACACTGAAGCTTTCTTT.